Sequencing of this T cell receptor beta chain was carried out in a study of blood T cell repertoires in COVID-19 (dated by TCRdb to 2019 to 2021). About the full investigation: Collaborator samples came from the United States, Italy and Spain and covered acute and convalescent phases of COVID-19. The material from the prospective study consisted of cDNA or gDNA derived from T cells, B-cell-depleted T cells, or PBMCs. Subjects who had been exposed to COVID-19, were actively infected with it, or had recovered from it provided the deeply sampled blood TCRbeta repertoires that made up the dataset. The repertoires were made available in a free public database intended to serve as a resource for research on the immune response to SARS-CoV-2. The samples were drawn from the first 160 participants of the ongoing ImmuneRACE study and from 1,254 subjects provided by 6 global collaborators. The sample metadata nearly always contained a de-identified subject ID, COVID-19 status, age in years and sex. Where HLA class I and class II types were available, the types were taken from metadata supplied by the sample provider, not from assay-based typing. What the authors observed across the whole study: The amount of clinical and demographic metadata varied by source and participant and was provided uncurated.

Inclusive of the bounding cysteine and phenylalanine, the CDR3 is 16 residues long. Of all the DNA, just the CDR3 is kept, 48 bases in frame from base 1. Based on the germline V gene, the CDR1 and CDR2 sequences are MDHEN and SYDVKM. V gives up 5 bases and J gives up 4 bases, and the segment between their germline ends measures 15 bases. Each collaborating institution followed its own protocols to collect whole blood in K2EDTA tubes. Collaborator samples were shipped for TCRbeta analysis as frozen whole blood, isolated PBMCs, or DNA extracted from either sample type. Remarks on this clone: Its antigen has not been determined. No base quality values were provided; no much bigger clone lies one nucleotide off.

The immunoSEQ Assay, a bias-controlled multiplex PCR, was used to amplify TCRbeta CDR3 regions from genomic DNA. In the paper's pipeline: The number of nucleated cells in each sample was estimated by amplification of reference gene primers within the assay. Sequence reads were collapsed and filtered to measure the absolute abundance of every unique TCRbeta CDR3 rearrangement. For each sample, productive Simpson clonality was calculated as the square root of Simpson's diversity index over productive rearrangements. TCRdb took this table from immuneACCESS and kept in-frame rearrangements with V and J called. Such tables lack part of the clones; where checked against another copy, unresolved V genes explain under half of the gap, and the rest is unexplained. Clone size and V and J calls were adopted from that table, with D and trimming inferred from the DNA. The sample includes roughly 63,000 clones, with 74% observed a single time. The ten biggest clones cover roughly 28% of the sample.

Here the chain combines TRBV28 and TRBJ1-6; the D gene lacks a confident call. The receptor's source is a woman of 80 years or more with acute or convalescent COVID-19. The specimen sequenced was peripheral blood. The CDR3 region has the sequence CASSHRRQAYNSPLHF. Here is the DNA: TGTGCCAGCAGTCACCGCCGCCAGGCGTATAATTCACCCCTCCACTTT.